The rows below give T cell receptor beta chains drawn from one sample of a study of blood T cell repertoires in COVID-19. Data came from immunoSEQ multiplex PCR; TCRdb stores just in-frame clones and leaves some out. Of a few hundred thousand clones listed, over 75% were seen once; the top ten hold 2.5% to 3.5%. The sample was PBMCs or T cells enriched from blood (not recorded which). The receptors originated from a woman younger than 45 who had recovered from COVID-19. Each CDR3 is given with its conserved first and last residue. D genes are given only for firm matches. Expanded clones are given a class, and other clones once, few, many or no size at all.

15 | . | once | TRBJ2-3 | TRBV28 | TGTGCCAGCAGTTTATCCGGGCAGGGGCAAGATACGCAGTATTTT | CASSLSGQGQDTQYF
15 | . | . | TRBJ2-1 | TRBV4-1 | TGCGCCAGCAGCCCCGGTCGGCAGGGTAGGCATGAGCAGTTCTTC | CASSPGRQGRHEQFF
14 | . | . | TRBJ2-5 | TRBV6-5 | TGTGCCAGCAGGACAGGTTGGTACCAAGAGACCCAGTACTTC | CASRTGWYQETQYF
13 | . | once | TRBJ1-1 | TRBV12-3/TRBV12-4 | TGTGCCAGCAGTTTGGTAGAGAACACTGAAGCTTTCTTT | CASSLVENTEAFF
18 | TRBD1 | . | TRBJ1-4 | TRBV10-3 | TGTGCCATCAGTGAATCTCCGGGACAGGGGCAACCTAATGAAAAACTGTTTTTT | CAISESPGQGQPNEKLFF
13 | . | once | TRBJ2-2 | TRBV6-1 | TGTGCCAGCAGTGAAACTCAAACCGGGGAGCTGTTTTTT | CASSETQTGELFF
15 | TRBD2 | . | TRBJ2-1 | TRBV9 | TGTGCCAGCAGCGTAGGAGTAGCGGGATATGATGAGCAGTTCTTC | CASSVGVAGYDEQFF
13 | . | . | TRBJ2-7 | TRBV11-3 | TGTGCCAGCAGCTTGACGGAGACCTACGAGCAGTACTTC | CASSLTETYEQYF
16 | . | once | TRBJ2-5 | TRBV5-1 | TGCGCCAGCAGCTTGTCTGGCGGGGTGGGCCAAGAGACCCAGTACTTC | CASSLSGGVGQETQYF
14 | TRBD1 | . | TRBJ1-6 | TRBV5-4 | TGTGCCAGCAGCTTGGAACAGGGGGTGGCACCCCTCCACTTT | CASSLEQGVAPLHF
18 | TRBD2 | . | TRBJ2-3 | TRBV5-6 | TGTGCCAGCAGCCCTAGCGTAGCGGGAGGGTTTGGCACAGATACGCAGTATTTT | CASSPSVAGGFGTDTQYF
15 | TRBD1 | . | TRBJ1-4 | TRBV6-5 | TGTGCCAGCAGATTTACAGGGGTCAATAATGAAAAACTGTTTTTT | CASRFTGVNNEKLFF
13 | . | . | TRBJ1-1 | TRBV10-3 | TGTGCCATCAGTGAGTCGACAGCCCGAGAAGCTTTCTTT | CAISESTAREAFF
14 | . | . | TRBJ1-1 | TRBV3-1/TRBV3-2 | TGTGCCAGCACCTGGACAGCCATGAACACTGAAGCTTTCTTT | CASTWTAMNTEAFF
15 | . | . | TRBJ2-7 | TRBV27 | TGTGCCAGCAGTTTATGGCAGGGCCCCTCCTACGAGCAGTACTTC | CASSLWQGPSYEQYF
12 | TRBD1 | . | TRBJ2-7 | TRBV5-1 | TGCGCCAGCAGCTTTGACAGGGCCGAGCAGTACTTC | CASSFDRAEQYF
14 | . | . | TRBJ1-5 | TRBV19 | TGTGCCAGTAGTATAGCAGTTAGCAATCAGCCCCAGCATTTT | CASSIAVSNQPQHF
16 | . | . | TRBJ1-4 | TRBV6-4 | TGTGCCAGCAGAGCCCTCGACGACAGATGTAATGAAAAACTGTTTTTT | CASRALDDRCNEKLFF
14 | TRBD1 | . | TRBJ2-1 | TRBV4-1 | TGCGCCAGCAGCCGGGGACAGGGGTACAATGAGCAGTTCTTC | CASSRGQGYNEQFF
21 | TRBD2 | . | TRBJ2-3 | TRBV6-1 | TGTGCCAGCAGAGAAAGGGAACAGGGACTAGCGGGAGGGCCTAGAACAGATACGCAGTATTTT | CASREREQGLAGGPRTDTQYF
14 | . | . | TRBJ1-5 | TRBV6-5 | TGTGCCAGCAGTTACGCCGGACTGAATCAGCCCCAGCATTTT | CASSYAGLNQPQHF
15 | TRBD1 | once | TRBJ1-1 | TRBV5-1 | TGCGCCAGCAGCGCCGGGACAGGGTGGAACACTGAAGCTTTCTTT | CASSAGTGWNTEAFF
15 | . | . | TRBJ2-3 | TRBV7-9 | TGTGCCAGCAGCTTGGTCAGGGGTCAGACAGATACGCAGTATTTT | CASSLVRGQTDTQYF
14 | TRBD1 | . | TRBJ1-5 | TRBV19 | TGTGCCAGTAGCTCCGGGACAGGGAATCAGCCCCAGCATTTT | CASSSGTGNQPQHF
13 | TRBD2 | . | TRBJ2-7 | TRBV7-8 | TGTGCCAGCAGCTTGGGGCTAGCGGCCGAGCAGTACTTC | CASSLGLAAEQYF
14 | . | . | TRBJ1-2 | TRBV19 | TGTGCCAGTAGTATAGAGGGCAGTAACTATGGCTACACCTTC | CASSIEGSNYGYTF
13 | TRBD2 | . | TRBJ2-2 | TRBV5-1 | TGCGCCAGCAGCGTCGGGGGGAACGGGGAGCTGTTTTTT | CASSVGGNGELFF
15 | TRBD1 | once | TRBJ1-2 | TRBV4-1 | TGCGCCAGCAGCCAAGATTTAGGGGGCGGGTATGGCTACACCTTC | CASSQDLGGGYGYTF
11 | . | . | TRBJ2-3 | TRBV20-1 | TGCAGTGCTAGTTTTCCGGATACGCAGTATTTT | CSASFPDTQYF
14 | . | . | TRBJ1-1 | TRBV4-1 | TGCGCCAGCAGCCAGACGACAGCGAACACTGAAGCTTTCTTT | CASSQTTANTEAFF
15 | . | . | TRBJ2-5 | TRBV5-6 | TGTGCCAGCAGCTTGGTATTTTCCTCCCAAGAGACCCAGTACTTC | CASSLVFSSQETQYF
11 | TRBD2 | . | TRBJ2-5 | TRBV20-1 | TGCAGTGCCAGTAGCGGGGAGACCCAGTACTTC | CSASSGETQYF
15 | . | . | TRBJ2-1 | TRBV27 | TGTGCCAGCAGTTTCGGTTCGGGAGCGATGAGTGAGCAGTTCTTC | CASSFGSGAMSEQFF
20 | . | . | TRBJ2-1 | TRBV27 | TGTGCCAGCAGTTTATTGATTCGAGGGACTTCCCCTTCGATTCCCAATGAGCAGTTCTTC | CASSLLIRGTSPSIPNEQFF
13 | . | . | TRBJ2-7 | TRBV7-2 | TGTGCCAGCAGCGGCAACAGGGACCTCGAGCAGTACTTC | CASSGNRDLEQYF